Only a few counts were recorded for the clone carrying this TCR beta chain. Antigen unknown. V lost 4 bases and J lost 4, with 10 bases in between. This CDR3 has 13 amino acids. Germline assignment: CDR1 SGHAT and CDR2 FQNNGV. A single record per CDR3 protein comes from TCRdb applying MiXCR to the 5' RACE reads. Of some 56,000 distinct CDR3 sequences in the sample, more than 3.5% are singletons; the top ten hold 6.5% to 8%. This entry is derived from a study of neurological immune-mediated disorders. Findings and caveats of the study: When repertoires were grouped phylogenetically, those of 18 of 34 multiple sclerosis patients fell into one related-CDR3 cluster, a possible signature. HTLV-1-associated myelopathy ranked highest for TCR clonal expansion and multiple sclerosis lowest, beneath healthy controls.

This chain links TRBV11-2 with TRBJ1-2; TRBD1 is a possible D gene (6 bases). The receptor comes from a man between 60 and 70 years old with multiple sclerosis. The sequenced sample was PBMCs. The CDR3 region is CASSSGQTYGYTF. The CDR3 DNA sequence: TGTGCCAGCAGCTCGGGACAAACCTATGGCTACACCTTC.